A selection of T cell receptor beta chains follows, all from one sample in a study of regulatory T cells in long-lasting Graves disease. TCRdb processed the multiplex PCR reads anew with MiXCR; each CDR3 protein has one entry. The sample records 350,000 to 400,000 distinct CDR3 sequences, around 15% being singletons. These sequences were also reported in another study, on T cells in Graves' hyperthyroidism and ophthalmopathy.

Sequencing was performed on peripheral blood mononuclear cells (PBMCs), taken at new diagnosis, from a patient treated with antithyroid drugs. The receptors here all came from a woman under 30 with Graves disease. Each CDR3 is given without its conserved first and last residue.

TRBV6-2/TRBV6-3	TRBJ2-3	ASSKQPNRDTQY
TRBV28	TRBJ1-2	ASSLQTGVHGYT
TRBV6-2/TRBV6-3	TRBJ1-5	ASIAGGNQPQH
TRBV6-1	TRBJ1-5	ASGDQPQH
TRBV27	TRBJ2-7	TSSLGLADYEQY
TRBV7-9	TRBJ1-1	ASSQTVYEAF
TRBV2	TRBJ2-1	AIRPGGDNEQF
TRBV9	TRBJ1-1	ASSPSGQNAEAF
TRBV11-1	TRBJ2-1	ASSLTENEQF
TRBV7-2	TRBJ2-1	ASSSTRTGYNEQF
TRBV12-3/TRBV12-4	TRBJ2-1	ASRHFPGTSGYNEQF
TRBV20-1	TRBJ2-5	SASPLAGSLYQETQY
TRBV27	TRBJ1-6	ASSLIGEGDRSPLH
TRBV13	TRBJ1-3	ASSRGRGGNSGNTIY
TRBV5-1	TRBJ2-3	ASSSLRLASPSTDTQY
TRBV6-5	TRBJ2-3	ASSYRVGGASRDTQY
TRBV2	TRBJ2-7	ASSEQAGSYEQY
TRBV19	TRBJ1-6	ASSLSLGRGSDSPLH
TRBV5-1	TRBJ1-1	ASNLGEGGTEAF
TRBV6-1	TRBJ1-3	ASSKTGGNGNTIY
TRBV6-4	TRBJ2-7	ASSRPGQGSYEQY
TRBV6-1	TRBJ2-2	ASRGGETGELF
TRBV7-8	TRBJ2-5	ASSADAPSGGETQY
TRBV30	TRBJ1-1	ACGLGQGRVEAF
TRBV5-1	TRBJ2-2	ASSLARDRNTGELF
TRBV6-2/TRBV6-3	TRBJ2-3	ASSSGLAGGPDTQY
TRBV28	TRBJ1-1	ASTLGGVEAF
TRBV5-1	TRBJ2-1	ASSSDLPSYNEQF
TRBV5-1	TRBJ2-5	ASRGAYEETQY
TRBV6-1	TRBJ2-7	ASSTHPRDYSYEQY
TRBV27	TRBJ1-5	ASSSRQSGNQPQH
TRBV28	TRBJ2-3	ASSSAVRGNTDTQY
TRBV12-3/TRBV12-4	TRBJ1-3	ASSSTGYGNTIY
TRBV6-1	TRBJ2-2	ASSKSSGGANTGELF
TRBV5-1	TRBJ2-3	ASRNGLGSPDTQY
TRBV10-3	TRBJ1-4	AISDRGPNEKLF
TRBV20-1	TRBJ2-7	SALRTSGGSYEQY
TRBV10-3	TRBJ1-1	AISHPWGGRGRTEAF
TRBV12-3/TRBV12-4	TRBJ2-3	ASSFSRGSRDTQY
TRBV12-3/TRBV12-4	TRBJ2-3	ASRLQGTDTQY
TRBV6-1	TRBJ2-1	AGSLGGSAYNEQF
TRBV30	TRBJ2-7	AWSGHGGGAYEQY
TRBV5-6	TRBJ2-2	ASTRTGNTGELF
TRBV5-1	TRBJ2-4	ASSLDGVAKNIQY
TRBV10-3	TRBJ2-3	AIGLTDTQY
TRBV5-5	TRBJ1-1	ASSTGWGTEAF
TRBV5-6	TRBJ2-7	ASSLAVKAGAYEQY
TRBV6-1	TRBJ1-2	ASKDRANYGYT
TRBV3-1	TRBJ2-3	ASSPEAGLSTDTQY
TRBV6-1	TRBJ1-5	ASSDPGTGYQPQH
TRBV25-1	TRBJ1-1	ASSVSTEAF